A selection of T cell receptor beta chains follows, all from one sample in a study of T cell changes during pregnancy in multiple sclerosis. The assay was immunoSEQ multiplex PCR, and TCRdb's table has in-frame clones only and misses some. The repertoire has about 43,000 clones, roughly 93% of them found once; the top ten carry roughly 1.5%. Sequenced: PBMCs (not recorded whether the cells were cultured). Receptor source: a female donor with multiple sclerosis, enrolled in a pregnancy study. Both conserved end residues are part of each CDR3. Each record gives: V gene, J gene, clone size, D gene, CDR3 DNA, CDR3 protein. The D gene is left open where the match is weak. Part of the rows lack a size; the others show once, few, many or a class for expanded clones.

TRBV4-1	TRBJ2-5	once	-	TGCGCCAGCAGCCAAGACACCACGGGAGTTCAAGAGACCCAGTACTTC	CASSQDTTGVQETQYF
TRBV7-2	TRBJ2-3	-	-	TGTGCCAGCAGCTTAGACAGGTTCAGCACAGATACGCAGTATTTT	CASSLDRFSTDTQYF
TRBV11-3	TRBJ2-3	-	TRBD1	TGTGCCAGCAGCTTAGTTCACAGGGGAGGCACAGATACGCAGTATTTT	CASSLVHRGGTDTQYF
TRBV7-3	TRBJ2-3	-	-	TGTGCCAGCAGTGGGGCAGGCACAGATACGCAGTATTTT	CASSGAGTDTQYF
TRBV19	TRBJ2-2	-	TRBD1	TGTGCCAGTAGGTGGACAGGGGACACCGGGGAGCTGTTTTTT	CASRWTGDTGELFF
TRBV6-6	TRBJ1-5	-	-	TGTGCCAGCAGTTACTCGATCAATCAGCCCCAGCATTTT	CASSYSINQPQHF
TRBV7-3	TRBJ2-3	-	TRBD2	TGTGCCAGCAGCTTGAGACTAGCGGGAGGCACAGATACGCAGTATTTT	CASSLRLAGGTDTQYF
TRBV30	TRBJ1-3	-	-	TGTGCCTGGGCTGCAGGGAGCGGAAACACCATATATTTT	CAWAAGSGNTIYF
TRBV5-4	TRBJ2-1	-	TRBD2	TGTGCCAGCAGTCATAGCGGGAGAGGGGACAATGAGCAGTTCTTC	CASSHSGRGDNEQFF
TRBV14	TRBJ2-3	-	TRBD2	TGTGCCAGCAGCCAAGATTTCGGCGGGAGTACAACAGATACGCAGTATTTT	CASSQDFGGSTTDTQYF
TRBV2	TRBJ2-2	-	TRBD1	TGTGCCAGGTCCCGGGACAGGAACACCGGGGAGCTGTTTTTT	CARSRDRNTGELFF
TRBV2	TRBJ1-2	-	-	TGTGCCAGCAGTGAAGCGGGTTATGGCTACACCTTC	CASSEAGYGYTF
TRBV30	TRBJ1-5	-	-	TGTGCCTGGAGTGTATCTCCTAGCGGGCAGCCCCAGCATTTT	CAWSVSPSGQPQHF